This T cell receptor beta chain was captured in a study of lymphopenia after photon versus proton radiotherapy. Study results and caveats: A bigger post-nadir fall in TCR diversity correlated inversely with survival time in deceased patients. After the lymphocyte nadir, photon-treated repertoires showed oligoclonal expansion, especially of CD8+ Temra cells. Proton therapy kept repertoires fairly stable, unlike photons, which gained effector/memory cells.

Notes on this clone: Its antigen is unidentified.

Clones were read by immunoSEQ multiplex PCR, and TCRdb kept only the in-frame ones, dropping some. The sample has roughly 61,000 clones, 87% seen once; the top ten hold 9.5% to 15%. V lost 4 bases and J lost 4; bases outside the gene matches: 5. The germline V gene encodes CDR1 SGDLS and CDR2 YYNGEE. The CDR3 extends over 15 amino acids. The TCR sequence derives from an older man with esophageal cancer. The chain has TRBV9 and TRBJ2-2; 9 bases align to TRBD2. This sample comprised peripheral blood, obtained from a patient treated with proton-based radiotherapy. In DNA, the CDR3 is TGTGCCAGCAGCCCGGGACTAGCTGGCACCGGGGAGCTGTTTTTT. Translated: CASSPGLAGTGELFF.